This TCR beta chain is from a study of identical twins. Study outcomes and limitations: Beta out-of-frame sequences displayed a weaker excess of sharing between twins. Zero-insertion findings could be partly confounded by invariant cells (MAIT and iNKT cells).

This clonotype was seen at least ten times. The antigen remains undetermined. V was trimmed by 2 bases and J by 0 bases, leaving 11 bases between them. The germline V gene has CDR1 ENHRY and CDR2 SYGVKD. The CDR3 sequence is 17 residues long. TCRdb fed the 5' RACE reads into MiXCR, producing one record per CDR3 protein. The data show under 300,000 distinct CDR3 sequences, 12% seen once. This sample was shared with a second study, whose subject was yellow fever vaccine responses in identical twins.

The material sequenced was memory (CD45RO+) T cells sorted from blood. The rearrangement joins TRBV10-3 to TRBJ2-6; no definite D call. This clonotype was obtained from a woman between 18 and 29 years old in good health. The CDR3 coding sequence is TGTGCCATCAGTGAGCAAACAATAAGCTCTGGGGCCAACGTCCTGACTTTC. Translated, it gives CAISEQTISSGANVLTF.